The sequence of this TCR beta chain was determined in a study of memory CD4+ T cells and cytomegalovirus serostatus. The CDR3 runs 11 residues. The V gene's germline CDR1 is MNHNY and CDR2 SVGAGI (reference sequence). Single viable CD3+CD4+CD8-CD45RO+ cells were sorted as the memory CD4+ T cells. CMV serostatus came from serum IgG against pp150, pp28, p38, p52. Study-level results: The CMV-associated TCR signature appears largely within the CD4+ memory repertoire.

Points on this clone: Its cognate antigen is unknown.

Method: immunoSEQ multiplex PCR; TCRdb's copy keeps in-frame clones and lacks some. The table shows about 56,000 clones, with roughly 87% occurring only once. The clonotype comes from an adult in good health and CMV-seronegative. Sequencing input: memory CD4+ T cells from blood. The chain recombines TRBV6-6 with TRBJ2-7; the D gene could be TRBD1 or TRBD2 (6 bases each). The CDR3 here is CGTGTHYEQYF. CDR3 in DNA: TGTGGCACAGGGACTCACTACGAGCAGTACTTC.